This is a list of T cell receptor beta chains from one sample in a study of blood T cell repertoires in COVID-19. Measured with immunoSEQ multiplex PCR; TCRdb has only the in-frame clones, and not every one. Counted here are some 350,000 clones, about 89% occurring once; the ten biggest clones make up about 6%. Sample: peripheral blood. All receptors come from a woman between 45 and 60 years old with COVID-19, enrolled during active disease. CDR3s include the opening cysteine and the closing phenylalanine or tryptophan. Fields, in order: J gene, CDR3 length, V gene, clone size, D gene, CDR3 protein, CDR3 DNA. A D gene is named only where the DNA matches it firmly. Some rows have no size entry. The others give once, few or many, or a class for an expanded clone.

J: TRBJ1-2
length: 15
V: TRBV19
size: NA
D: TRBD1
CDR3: CASSTRTGVRYGYTF
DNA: TGTGCCAGTAGCACCCGGACAGGAGTTCGTTATGGCTACACCTTC

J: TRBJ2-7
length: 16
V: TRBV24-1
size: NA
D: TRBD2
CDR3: CATSDSAGGNTYEQYF
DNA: TGTGCCACCAGTGACTCAGCGGGAGGGAACACCTACGAGCAGTACTTC

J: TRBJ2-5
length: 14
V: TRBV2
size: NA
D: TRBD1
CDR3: CASRPGTAQETQYF
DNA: TGTGCCAGCAGACCAGGGACAGCTCAAGAGACCCAGTACTTC

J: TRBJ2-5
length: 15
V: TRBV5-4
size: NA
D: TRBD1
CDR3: CASSGLGTVQETQYF
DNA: TGTGCCAGCAGCGGCCTTGGGACAGTCCAAGAGACCCAGTACTTC

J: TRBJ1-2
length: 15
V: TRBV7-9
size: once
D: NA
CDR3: CASSAGQGMGYGYTF
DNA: TGTGCCAGCAGCGCCGGGCAGGGCATGGGGTATGGCTACACCTTC

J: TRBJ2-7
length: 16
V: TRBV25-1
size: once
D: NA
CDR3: CASSPQRGKGSYEQYF
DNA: TGTGCCAGCAGTCCTCAACGGGGAAAGGGCTCCTACGAGCAGTACTTC

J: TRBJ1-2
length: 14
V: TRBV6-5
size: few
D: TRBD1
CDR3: CASSPSGSGTGGVF
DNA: TGTGCCAGCAGTCCCTCCGGATCGGGGACAGGTGGAGTCTTC

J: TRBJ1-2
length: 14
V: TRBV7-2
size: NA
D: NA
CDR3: CASSHIMGREGYTF
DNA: TGTGCCAGCAGCCACATTATGGGCAGGGAAGGCTACACCTTC

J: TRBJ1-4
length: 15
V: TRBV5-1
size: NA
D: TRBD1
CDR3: CASSVGQGEFEKLFF
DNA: TGCGCCAGCAGCGTGGGACAGGGGGAATTTGAAAAACTGTTTTTT

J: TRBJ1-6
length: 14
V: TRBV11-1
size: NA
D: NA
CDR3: CASSQRSYNSPLHF
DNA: TGTGCCAGCAGTCAGCGCTCCTATAATTCACCCCTCCACTTT

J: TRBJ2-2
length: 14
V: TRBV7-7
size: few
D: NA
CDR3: CASSYSGNTGELFF
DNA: TGTGCTAGCAGCTATAGCGGGAACACCGGGGAGCTGTTTTTT

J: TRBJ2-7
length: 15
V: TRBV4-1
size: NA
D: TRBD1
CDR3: CASSQGDRGRREQYF
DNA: TGCGCCAGCAGCCAAGGCGACAGGGGGCGCCGGGAGCAGTACTTC

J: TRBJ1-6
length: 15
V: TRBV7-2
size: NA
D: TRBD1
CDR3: CAGRQGVRQNSPLHF
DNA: TGTGCCGGAAGACAGGGGGTTCGGCAAAATTCACCCCTCCACTTT

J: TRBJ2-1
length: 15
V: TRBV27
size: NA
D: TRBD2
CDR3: CASSSGTSGYNEQFF
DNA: TGTGCCAGCAGTTCCGGGACTAGCGGGTACAATGAGCAGTTCTTC

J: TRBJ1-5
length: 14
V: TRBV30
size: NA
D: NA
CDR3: CAWNRQGGNQPQHF
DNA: TGTGCCTGGAACCGGCAGGGTGGGAATCAGCCCCAGCATTTT

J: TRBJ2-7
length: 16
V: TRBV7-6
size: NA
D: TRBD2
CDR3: CASSNWPGLAGGEQYF
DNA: TGTGCCAGCAGCAACTGGCCGGGACTAGCGGGAGGCGAGCAGTACTTC

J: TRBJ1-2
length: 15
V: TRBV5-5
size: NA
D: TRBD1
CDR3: CASSAAPGQDYGYTF
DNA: TGTGCCAGCAGCGCAGCTCCGGGACAGGACTATGGCTACACCTTC

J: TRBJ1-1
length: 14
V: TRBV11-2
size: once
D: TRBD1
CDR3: CASSPRGRTTEAFF
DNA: TGTGCCAGCAGCCCCAGGGGGCGCACCACTGAAGCTTTCTTT

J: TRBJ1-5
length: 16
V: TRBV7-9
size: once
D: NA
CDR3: CASSLAPDSLNQPQHF
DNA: TGTGCCAGCAGCTTAGCCCCAGACAGTCTCAATCAGCCCCAGCATTTT

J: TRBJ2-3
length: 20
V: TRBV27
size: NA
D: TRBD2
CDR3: CASSPYTGLAGRSLTDTQYF
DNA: TGTGCCAGCAGTCCGTACACGGGACTAGCGGGACGAAGTCTCACAGATACGCAGTATTTT

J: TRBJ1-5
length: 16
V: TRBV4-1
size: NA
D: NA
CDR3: CASRQIGREDNQPQHF
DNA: TGCGCCAGCAGGCAGATAGGCAGGGAGGATAATCAGCCCCAGCATTTT

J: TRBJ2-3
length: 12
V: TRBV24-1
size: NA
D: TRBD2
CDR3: CASQGTTSLQYF
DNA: TGTGCCAGCCAGGGTACGACTAGCTTGCAGTATTTT

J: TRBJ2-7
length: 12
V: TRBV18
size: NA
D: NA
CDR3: CASSEQGLEQYF
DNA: TGTGCCAGCTCGGAGCAGGGTCTCGAACAGTACTTC

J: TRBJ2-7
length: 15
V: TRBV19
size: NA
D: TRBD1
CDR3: CASSPPGGSAYEQYF
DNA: TGTGCCAGTAGTCCGCCAGGGGGCTCGGCCTACGAGCAGTACTTC

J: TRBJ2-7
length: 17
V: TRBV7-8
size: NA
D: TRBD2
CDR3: CASSLGTSGAGNYEQYF
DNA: TGTGCCAGCAGCTTAGGGACTAGCGGGGCAGGAAACTACGAGCAGTACTTC

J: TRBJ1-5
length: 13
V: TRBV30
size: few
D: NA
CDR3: CAWMSGGNQPQHF
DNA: TGTGCCTGGATGTCCGGTGGCAATCAGCCCCAGCATTTT

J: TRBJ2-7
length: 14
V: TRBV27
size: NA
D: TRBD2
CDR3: CASSFNSGSYEQYF
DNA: TGTGCCAGCAGTTTTAATAGCGGGAGCTACGAGCAGTACTTC

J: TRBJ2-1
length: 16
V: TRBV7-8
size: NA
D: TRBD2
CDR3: CASSSRTSGPYNEQFF
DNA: TGTGCCAGCAGCTCCCGGACTAGCGGACCTTACAATGAGCAGTTCTTC

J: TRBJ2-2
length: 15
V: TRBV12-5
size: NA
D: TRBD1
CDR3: CASGPRTGNTGELFF
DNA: TGTGCTAGTGGACCCCGGACAGGGAACACCGGGGAGCTGTTTTTT

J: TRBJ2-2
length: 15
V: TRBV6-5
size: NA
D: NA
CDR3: CASSYGGPKTGELFF
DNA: TGTGCCAGCAGTTACGGAGGGCCGAAAACCGGGGAGCTGTTTTTT

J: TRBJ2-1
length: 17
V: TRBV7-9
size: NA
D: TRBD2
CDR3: CASSALAGGKNYNEQFF
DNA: TGTGCCAGCAGCGCCCTAGCGGGAGGGAAGAACTACAATGAGCAGTTCTTC

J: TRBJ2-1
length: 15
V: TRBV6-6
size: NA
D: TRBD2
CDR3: CASRGTSGPYNEQFF
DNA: TGTGCCAGCAGAGGGACTAGCGGGCCCTACAATGAGCAGTTCTTC

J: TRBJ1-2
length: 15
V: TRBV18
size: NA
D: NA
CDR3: CASSPGSGSGYGYTF
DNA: TGTGCCAGCTCACCGGGGTCGGGATCGGGGTATGGCTACACCTTC

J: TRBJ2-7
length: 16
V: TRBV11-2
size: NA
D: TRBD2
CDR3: CASSARLAGGSYEQYF
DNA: TGTGCCAGCAGCGCGAGACTAGCGGGGGGCTCCTACGAGCAGTACTTC

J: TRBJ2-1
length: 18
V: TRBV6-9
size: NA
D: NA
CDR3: CASSYSCRTPKQYNEQFF
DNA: TGTGCCAGCAGTTATTCGTGTAGGACACCCAAACAGTACAATGAGCAGTTCTTC

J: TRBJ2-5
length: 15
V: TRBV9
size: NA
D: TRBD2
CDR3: CASSASGRAAETQYF
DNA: TGTGCCAGCAGCGCTAGCGGGAGGGCCGCAGAGACCCAGTACTTC

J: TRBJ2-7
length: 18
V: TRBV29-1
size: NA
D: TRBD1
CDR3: CSVAPLPPFTGGSGEQYF
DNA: TGCAGCGTTGCGCCTCTGCCCCCATTTACAGGGGGCTCGGGTGAGCAGTACTTC

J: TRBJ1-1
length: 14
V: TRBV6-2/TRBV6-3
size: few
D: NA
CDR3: CASCLGGTNTEAFF
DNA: TGTGCCAGCTGCCTTGGTGGTACTAACACTGAAGCTTTCTTT

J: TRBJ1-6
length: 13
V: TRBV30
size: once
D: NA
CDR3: CAWRAAGHSPLHF
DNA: TGTGCCTGGAGGGCCGCAGGCCATTCACCCCTCCACTTT

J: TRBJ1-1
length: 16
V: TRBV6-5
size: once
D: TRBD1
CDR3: CASSSTGQGKNTEAFF
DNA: TGTGCCAGCAGTTCGACGGGACAGGGGAAGAACACTGAAGCTTTCTTT

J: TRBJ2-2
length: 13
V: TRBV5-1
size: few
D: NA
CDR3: CASSLDGMRELFF
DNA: TGCGCCAGCAGCTTGGACGGGATGAGGGAGCTGTTTTTT

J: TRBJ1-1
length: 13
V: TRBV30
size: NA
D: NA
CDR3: CAWTRDTNTEAFF
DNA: TGTGCCTGGACCAGGGATACGAACACTGAAGCTTTCTTT

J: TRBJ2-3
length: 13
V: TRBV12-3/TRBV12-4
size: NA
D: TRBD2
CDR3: CASIAGSTDTQYF
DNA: TGTGCCAGCATAGCGGGGAGCACAGATACGCAGTATTTT

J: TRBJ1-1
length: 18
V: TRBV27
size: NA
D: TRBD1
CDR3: CASFPWTGHLPMNTEAFF
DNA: TGTGCCAGCTTTCCTTGGACAGGGCATCTCCCCATGAACACTGAAGCTTTCTTT

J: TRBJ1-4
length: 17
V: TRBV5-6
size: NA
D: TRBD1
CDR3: CASSPLPGQGPNEKLFF
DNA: TGTGCCAGCAGCCCACTGCCGGGACAGGGGCCCAATGAAAAACTGTTTTTT

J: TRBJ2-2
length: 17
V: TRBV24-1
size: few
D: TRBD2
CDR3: CATSDGLAGGRTGELFF
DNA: TGTGCCACCAGTGATGGACTAGCGGGAGGGCGAACCGGGGAGCTGTTTTTT